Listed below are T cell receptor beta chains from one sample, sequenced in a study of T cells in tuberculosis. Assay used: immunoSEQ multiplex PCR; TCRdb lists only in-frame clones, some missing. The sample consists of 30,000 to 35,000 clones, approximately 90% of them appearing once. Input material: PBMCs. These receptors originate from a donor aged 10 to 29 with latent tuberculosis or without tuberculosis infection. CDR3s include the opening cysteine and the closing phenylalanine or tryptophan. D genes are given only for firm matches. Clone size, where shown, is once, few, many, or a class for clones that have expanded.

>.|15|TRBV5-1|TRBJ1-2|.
CASSLGAGANYGYTF
TGCGCCAGCAGCTTGGGCGCAGGGGCTAACTATGGCTACACCTTC
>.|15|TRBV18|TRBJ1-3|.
CASSPEALSGNTIYF
TGTGCCAGCTCACCTGAGGCTCTCTCTGGAAACACCATATATTTT
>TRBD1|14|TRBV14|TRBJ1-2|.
CASSASHRGIGPNF
TGTGCCAGCAGCGCGAGCCACAGGGGAATCGGGCCCAACTTC
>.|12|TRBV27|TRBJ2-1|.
CASSERYNEQFF
TGTGCCAGCTCGGAGAGGTACAATGAGCAGTTCTTC
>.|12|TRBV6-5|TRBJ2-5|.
CASSESGETQYF
TGTGCCAGCAGTGAATCGGGTGAGACCCAGTACTTC
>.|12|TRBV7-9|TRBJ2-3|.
CASSPGQSAQYF
TGTGCCAGCAGCCCCGGACAGTCGGCGCAGTATTTT
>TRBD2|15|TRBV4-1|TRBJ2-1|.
CASSRGTGGGNEQFF
TGCGCCAGCAGCCGAGGAACGGGGGGAGGGAATGAGCAGTTCTTC
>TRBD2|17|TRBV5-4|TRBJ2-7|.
CASSASYRLAGALEQYF
TGTGCCAGCAGCGCGAGTTATCGACTAGCGGGAGCCCTCGAGCAGTACTTC
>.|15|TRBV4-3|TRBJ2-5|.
CASSSRGTFLETQYF
TGCGCCAGCAGCTCGAGGGGGACCTTTTTAGAGACCCAGTACTTC
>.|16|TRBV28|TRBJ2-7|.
CASSFISENPPYEQYF
TGTGCCAGCAGCTTTATAAGCGAAAACCCTCCCTACGAGCAGTACTTC
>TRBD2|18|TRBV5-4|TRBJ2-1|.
CASSSGTSGKRVYNEQFF
TGTGCCAGCAGTTCCGGGACTAGCGGGAAGAGGGTCTACAATGAGCAGTTCTTC
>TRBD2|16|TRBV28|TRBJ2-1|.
CASTRDYHQSYNEQFF
TGTGCCAGCACCCGGGACTATCATCAATCCTACAATGAGCAGTTCTTC
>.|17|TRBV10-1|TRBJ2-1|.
CASSESGLGREVWEQFF
TGCGCCAGCAGTGAGTCAGGGTTGGGCAGGGAAGTTTGGGAGCAGTTCTTC
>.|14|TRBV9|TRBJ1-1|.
CASSVLSSNTEAFF
TGTGCCAGCAGCGTATTGTCATCGAACACTGAAGCTTTCTTT
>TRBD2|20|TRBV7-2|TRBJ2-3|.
CASSLAVWASGRLRTDTQYF
TGTGCCAGCAGCTTAGCAGTCTGGGCTAGCGGGAGGCTGCGCACAGATACGCAGTATTTT
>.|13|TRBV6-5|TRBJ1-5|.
CASTSGLGQPQHF
TGTGCCAGCACCAGCGGTTTGGGCCAGCCCCAGCATTTT
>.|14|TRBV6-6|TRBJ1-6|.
CASSYPRMRSPLHF
TGTGCCAGCAGTTACCCCCGTATGCGGTCACCCCTCCACTTT
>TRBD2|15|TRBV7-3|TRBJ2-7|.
CASSKTGGPGYEQYF
TGTGCCAGCAGCAAAACGGGAGGGCCGGGCTACGAGCAGTACTTC
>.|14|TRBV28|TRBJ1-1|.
CATQDHHSNTEAFF
TGTGCCACCCAAGACCATCACAGTAACACTGAAGCTTTCTTT
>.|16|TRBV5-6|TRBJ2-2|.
CASSYLPQGNTGELFF
TGTGCCAGCAGCTATCTCCCCCAGGGGAACACCGGGGAGCTGTTTTTT
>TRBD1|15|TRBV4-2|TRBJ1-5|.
CASSPRDRENQPQHF
TGTGCCAGCAGCCCCCGGGACAGGGAGAATCAGCCCCAGCATTTT
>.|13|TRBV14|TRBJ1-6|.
CASSLTGDSPLHF
TGTGCCAGCAGTCTTACGGGGGATTCACCCCTCCACTTT
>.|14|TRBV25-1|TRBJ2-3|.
CASSAGQGPDTQYF
TGTGCCAGCAGTGCGGGCCAGGGGCCAGATACGCAGTATTTT
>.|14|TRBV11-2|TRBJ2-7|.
CASSLVGGEYEQYF
TGTGCCAGCAGCTTAGTAGGCGGGGAGTACGAGCAGTACTTC
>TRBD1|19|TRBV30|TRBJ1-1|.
CAWSRDRVFVPGMNTEAFF
TGTGCCTGGTCTCGGGACAGGGTTTTCGTTCCGGGAATGAACACTGAAGCTTTCTTT
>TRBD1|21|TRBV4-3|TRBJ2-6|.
CASSQAGPTGGHFSGANVLTF
TGCGCCAGCAGCCAAGCCGGGCCGACAGGGGGCCACTTCTCTGGGGCCAACGTCCTGACTTTC
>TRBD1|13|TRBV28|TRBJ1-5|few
CASRTGGNQPQHF
TGTGCCAGCAGGACAGGGGGCAATCAGCCCCAGCATTTT
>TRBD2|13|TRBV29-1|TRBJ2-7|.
CSVEPYSGGEQYF
TGCAGCGTTGAACCATATTCGGGGGGTGAGCAGTACTTC
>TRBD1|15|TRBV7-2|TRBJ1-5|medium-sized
CASSLRQGGNQPQHF
TGTGCCAGCAGCTTAAGACAGGGTGGCAATCAGCCCCAGCATTTT
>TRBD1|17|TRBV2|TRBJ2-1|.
CASSAPVNRDRDNEQFF
TGTGCCAGCAGTGCGCCCGTAAATCGGGACAGGGACAATGAGCAGTTCTTC
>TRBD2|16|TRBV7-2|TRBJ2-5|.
CASSLGWGLAGETQYF
TGTGCCAGCAGCTTAGGGTGGGGACTAGCCGGAGAGACCCAGTACTTC
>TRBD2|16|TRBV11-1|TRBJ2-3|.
CASSPGGAGVADTQYF
TGTGCCAGCAGCCCTGGTGGGGCGGGAGTCGCAGATACGCAGTATTTT
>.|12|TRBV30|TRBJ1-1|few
CAWSLVQGEAFF
TGTGCCTGGAGTCTTGTGCAGGGGGAAGCTTTCTTT
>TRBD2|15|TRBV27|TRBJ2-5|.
CASSFSGGLRETQYF
TGTGCCAGCAGTTTTAGCGGGGGCCTGAGGGAGACCCAGTACTTC
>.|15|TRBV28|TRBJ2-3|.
CASSFRTVNTDTQYF
TGTGCCAGCAGTTTCAGGACAGTGAACACAGATACGCAGTATTTT
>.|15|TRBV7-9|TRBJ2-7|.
CASSLSRDFSLEQYF
TGTGCCAGCAGCTTATCCCGGGACTTTTCCCTCGAGCAGTACTTC
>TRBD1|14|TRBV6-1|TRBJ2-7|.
CASVQTGGSYEQYF
TGTGCCAGCGTCCAGACAGGGGGTTCCTACGAGCAGTACTTC
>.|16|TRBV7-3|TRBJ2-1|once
CASSLTTRPSYNEQFF
TGTGCCAGCAGCTTAACTACCAGGCCCTCCTACAATGAGCAGTTCTTC
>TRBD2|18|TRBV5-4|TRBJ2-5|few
CASSGGRGGSRMQETQYF
TGTGCCAGCTCAGGTGGGCGGGGGGGCTCGAGAATGCAAGAGACCCAGTACTTC